The 9 T cell receptor beta chains below were found in one sample sequenced in a study of blood T cell repertoires in COVID-19. Profiled with immunoSEQ multiplex PCR; TCRdb holds only in-frame clones, not every one. The data contain about 400,000 clones, roughly nine tenths of them seen just once; the ten biggest clones take up around 1.3%. Sequenced material: peripheral blood. Receptors originate from a middle-aged man with acute or convalescent COVID-19.

The V and J genes are TRBV10-3 and TRBJ2-7; 8 bases are a match to TRBD1. V gave up 6 bases and J gave up 3 bases; unmatched junction bases: 4. The length of the CDR3 is 13 residues. Germline CDR1 is ENHRY and CDR2 is SYGVKD. In nucleotides, the CDR3 is TGTGCCATCAGGGGCGACAGGGGCTACGAGCAGTACTTC. Translating gives CAIRGDRGYEQYF.

The chain links TRBV28 to TRBJ1-1; D is undetermined. There are 13 residues in the CDR3. CDR1 and CDR2 from the germline V gene are MDHEN and SYDVKM. Trimming took off 5 bases at V and 8 bases at J, with 15 bases between the two ends. As DNA, the CDR3 is TGTGCCAGCAGTCAAACGGCGGGAAACGAAGCTTTCTTT. It codes for CASSQTAGNEAFF.

A single count supports this clone. V is TRBV18 and J is TRBJ1-1, with D unresolved. The germline CDR1 and CDR2 sequences are KGHSH and LQKENI. The CDR3 is made up of 11 amino acids. The V and J ends lost 6 bases and 11 bases respectively, with 13 bases between them. CDR3 sequence: CASSAGVPAFF. The CDR3 bases are TGTGCCAGCTCGGCCGGGGTTCCGGCTTTCTTT.

The genes are TRBV27 and TRBJ1-2; D possibly corresponds to TRBD1 (5 bases). Trimming left V 2 bases short and J 8 bases short, with 18 bases between. Per the germline V gene, CDR1 is MNHEY and CDR2 is SMNVEV (reference sequence). This CDR3 is built from 15 residues. CDR3 loop: CASSLAPWQGDGYTF. Here the CDR3 DNA reads TGTGCCAGCAGTTTAGCCCCCTGGCAGGGCGACGGCTACACCTTC.

The DNA of the CDR3 is TGTGCCAGCGGTTCAGGGTCTGGGGCCAACGTCCTGACTTTC. Translation: CASGSGSGANVLTF. The chain uses TRBV7-8 and TRBJ2-6, with a weak D call TRBD1 (5 bases). Germline V gives CDR1 SGHVS, CDR2 FQNEAQ. Trimming pared 8 bases from V and 1 base from J, leaving 9 bases between. The CDR3 sequence is 14 residues long.

The V call is TRBV6-5, the J call TRBJ1-2; TRBD1 agrees at 9 bases. The germline gives CDR1 MNHEY, CDR2 SVGAGI. CDR3 length: 14 residues. V shed 5 bases and J 9 bases; nucleotides not matched to a gene: 10. The CDR3 bases are TGTGCCAGCAGTATGATCACAGGGGGCGCCCGCTACACCTTC. Encoded protein: CASSMITGGARYTF.

This clone was detected once. The chain employs TRBV9 and TRBJ2-7, with 11 nucleotides matching TRBD2. The CDR3 totals 14 residues. Germline values: CDR1 SGDLS, CDR2 YYNGEE. Losses at the gene ends were 5 bases for V and 1 base for J; bases not matched to a gene: 2. The CDR3 coding sequence is TGTGCCAGCAGTGGGACTAGCGGATCCTACGAGCAGTACTTC. Translating gives CASSGTSGSYEQYF. The variable domain in full, completed from reference TRBV9 and TRBJ2-7, reads DSGVTQTPKHLITATGQRVTLRCSPRSGDLSVYWYQQSLDQGLQFLIQYYNGEERAKGNILERFSAQQFPDLHSELNLSSLELGDSALYFCASSGTSGSYEQYFGPGTRLTVT.

This chain joins TRBV5-6 and TRBJ1-2; 7 bases match TRBD1. V dropped 4 bases and J dropped 3; count of bases not matched to a gene: 3. Per germline, CDR1 SGHDT and CDR2 YYEEEE. There are 13 residues in the CDR3. In nucleotides, the CDR3 is TGTGCCAGCAGCGGGACAGTGGACTATGGCTACACCTTC. Residues: CASSGTVDYGYTF.

This rearrangement joins TRBV18 to TRBJ1-4, with D maybe TRBD1 (5 bases). Trimming took 3 bases from V and 2 from J, leaving 10 bases between them. CDR3 length: 15 residues. The germline CDR1 and CDR2 sequences are KGHSH and LQKENI. This CDR3 reads CASSPLGGTNEKLFF. In nucleotides, the CDR3 is TGTGCCAGCTCACCCCTCGGGGGGACTAATGAAAAACTGTTTTTT.